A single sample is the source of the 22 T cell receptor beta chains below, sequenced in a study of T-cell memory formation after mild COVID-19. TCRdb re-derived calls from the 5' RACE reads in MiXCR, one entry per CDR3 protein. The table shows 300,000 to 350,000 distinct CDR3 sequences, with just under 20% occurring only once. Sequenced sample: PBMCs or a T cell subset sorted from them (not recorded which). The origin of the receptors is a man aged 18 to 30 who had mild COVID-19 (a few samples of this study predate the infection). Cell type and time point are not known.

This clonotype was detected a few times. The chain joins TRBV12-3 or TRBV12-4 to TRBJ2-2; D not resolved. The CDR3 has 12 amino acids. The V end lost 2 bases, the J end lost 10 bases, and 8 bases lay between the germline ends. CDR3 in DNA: TGTGCCAGCAGTTTAACTGAGACGGAGCTGTTTTTT. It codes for CASSLTETELFF.

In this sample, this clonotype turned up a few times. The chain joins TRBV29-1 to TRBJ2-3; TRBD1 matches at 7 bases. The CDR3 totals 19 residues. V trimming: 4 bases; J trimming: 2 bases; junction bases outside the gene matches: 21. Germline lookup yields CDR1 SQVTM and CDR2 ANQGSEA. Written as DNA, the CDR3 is TGCAGCGTTGTATTCCTAAGCGACAGGGAGAAAATTCACACAGATACGCAGTATTTT. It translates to CSVVFLSDREKIHTDTQYF.

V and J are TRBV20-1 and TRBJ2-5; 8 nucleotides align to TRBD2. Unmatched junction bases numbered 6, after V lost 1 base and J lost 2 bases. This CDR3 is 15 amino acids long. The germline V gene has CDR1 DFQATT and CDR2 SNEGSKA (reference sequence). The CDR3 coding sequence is TGCAGTGCTAGAGCGGGAGCGGGGGCTCAAGAGACCCAGTACTTC. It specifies CSARAGAGAQETQYF.

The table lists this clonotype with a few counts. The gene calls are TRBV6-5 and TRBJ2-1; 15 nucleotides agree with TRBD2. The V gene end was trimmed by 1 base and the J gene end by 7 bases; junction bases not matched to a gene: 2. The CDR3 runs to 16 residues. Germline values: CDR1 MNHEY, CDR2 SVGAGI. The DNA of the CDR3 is TGTGCCAGCAGTTACTACGGACTAGCGGGGGGGAATGAGCAGTTCTTC. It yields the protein CASSYYGLAGGNEQFF.

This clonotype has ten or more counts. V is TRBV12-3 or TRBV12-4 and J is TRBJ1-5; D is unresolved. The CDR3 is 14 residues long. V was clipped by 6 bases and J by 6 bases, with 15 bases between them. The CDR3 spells CASRAPEDGQPQHF. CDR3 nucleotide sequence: TGTGCCAGCAGGGCCCCTGAGGATGGTCAGCCCCAGCATTTT.

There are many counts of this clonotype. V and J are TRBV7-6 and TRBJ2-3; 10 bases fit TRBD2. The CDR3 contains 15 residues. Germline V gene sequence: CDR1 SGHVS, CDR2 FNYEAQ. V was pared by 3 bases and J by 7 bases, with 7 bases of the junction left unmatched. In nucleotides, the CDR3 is TGTGCCAGCAGCTTTTCAGCGGGGGGGCCAAATACGCAGTATTTT. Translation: CASSFSAGGPNTQYF. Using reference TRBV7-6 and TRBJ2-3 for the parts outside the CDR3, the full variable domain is GAGVSQSPRYKVTKRGQDVALRCDPISGHVSLYWYRQALGQGPEFLTYFNYEAQQDKSGLPNDRFSAERPEGSISTLTIQRTEQRDSAMYRCASSFSAGGPNTQYFGPGTRLTVL.

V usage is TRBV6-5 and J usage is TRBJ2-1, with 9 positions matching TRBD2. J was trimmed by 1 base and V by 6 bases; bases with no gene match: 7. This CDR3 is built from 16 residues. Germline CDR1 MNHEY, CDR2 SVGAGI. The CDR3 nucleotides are TGTGCCAGCAGAAAAAGCGGGGGGAGGTCCTACAATGAGCAGTTCTTC. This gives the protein CASRKSGGRSYNEQFF.

CDR3: CASSYGTPGTDTQYF. DNA of the CDR3: TGTGCCAGCAGTTACGGGACGCCCGGCACAGATACGCAGTATTTT. The V and J genes are TRBV3-1 and TRBJ2-3; the D gene could be TRBD1 or TRBD2 (5 bases each). There are 15 residues in the CDR3. Germline CDR1 and CDR2: LGHDT and YNNKEL (reference sequence). Between the trimmed V and J ends, which lost 6 bases and 1 base, there was a span of 14 bases.

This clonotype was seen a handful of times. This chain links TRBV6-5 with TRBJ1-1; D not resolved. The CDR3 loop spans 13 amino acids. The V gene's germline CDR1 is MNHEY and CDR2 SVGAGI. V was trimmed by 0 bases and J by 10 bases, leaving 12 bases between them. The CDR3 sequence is CASSYSGFYAAFF. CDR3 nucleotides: TGTGCCAGCAGTTACTCGGGATTTTATGCAGCTTTCTTT.

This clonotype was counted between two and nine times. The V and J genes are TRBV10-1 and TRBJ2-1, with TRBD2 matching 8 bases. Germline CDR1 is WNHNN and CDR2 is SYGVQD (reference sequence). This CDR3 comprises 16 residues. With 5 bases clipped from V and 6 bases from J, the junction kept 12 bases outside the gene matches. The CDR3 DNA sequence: TGCGCCAGCAGTAAGACCGGGGGGGAGTTTGGCAATGAGCAGTTCTTC. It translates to CASSKTGGEFGNEQFF.

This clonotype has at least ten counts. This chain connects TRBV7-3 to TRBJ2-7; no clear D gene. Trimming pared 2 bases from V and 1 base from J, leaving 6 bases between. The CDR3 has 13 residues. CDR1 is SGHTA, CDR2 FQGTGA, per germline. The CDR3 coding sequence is TGTGCCAGCAGCTTAGGGGTTTCCTACGAGCAGTACTTC. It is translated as CASSLGVSYEQYF.

The CDR3 DNA is TGTGCCAGCAGCTGGACTAGCGGGAGTACCGGGGAGCTGTTTTTT. Encoded protein: CASSWTSGSTGELFF. The chain joins TRBV7-2 to TRBJ2-2, with TRBD2 matching over 13 bases. The germline CDR1 and CDR2 sequences are SGHTA and FQGNSA. V dropped 4 bases and J dropped 5; count of bases not matched to a gene: 1. This CDR3 has 15 amino acids.

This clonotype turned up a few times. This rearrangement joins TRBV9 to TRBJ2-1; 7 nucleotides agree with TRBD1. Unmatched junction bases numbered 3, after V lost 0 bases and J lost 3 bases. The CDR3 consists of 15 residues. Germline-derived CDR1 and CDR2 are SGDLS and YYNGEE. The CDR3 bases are TGTGCCAGCAGCGTAGAACAGGGGAACTACAATGAGCAGTTCTTC. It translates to CASSVEQGNYNEQFF. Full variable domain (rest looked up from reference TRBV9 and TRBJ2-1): DSGVTQTPKHLITATGQRVTLRCSPRSGDLSVYWYQQSLDQGLQFLIQYYNGEERAKGNILERFSAQQFPDLHSELNLSSLELGDSALYFCASSVEQGNYNEQFFGPGTRLTVL.

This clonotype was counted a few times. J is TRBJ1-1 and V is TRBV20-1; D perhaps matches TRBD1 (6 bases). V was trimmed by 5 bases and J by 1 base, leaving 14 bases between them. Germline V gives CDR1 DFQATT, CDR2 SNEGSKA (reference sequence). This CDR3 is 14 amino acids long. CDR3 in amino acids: CSAQRGQQNTEAFF. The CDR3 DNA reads TGCAGTGCTCAAAGAGGACAGCAGAACACTGAAGCTTTCTTT.

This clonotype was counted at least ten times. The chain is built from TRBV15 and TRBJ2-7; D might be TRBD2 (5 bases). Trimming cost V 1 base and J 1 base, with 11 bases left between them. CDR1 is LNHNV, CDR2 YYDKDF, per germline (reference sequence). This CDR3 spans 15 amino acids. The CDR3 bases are TGTGCCACCAGCAGAGCCGGCGGGCGGTCCTACGAGCAGTACTTC. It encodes CATSRAGGRSYEQYF.

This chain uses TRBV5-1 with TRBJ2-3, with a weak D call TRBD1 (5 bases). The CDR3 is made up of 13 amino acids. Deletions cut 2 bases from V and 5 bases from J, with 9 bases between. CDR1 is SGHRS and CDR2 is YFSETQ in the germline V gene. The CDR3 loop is CASSFGQQDTQYF. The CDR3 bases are TGCGCCAGCAGCTTCGGACAACAAGATACGCAGTATTTT. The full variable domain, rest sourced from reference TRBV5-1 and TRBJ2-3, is KAGVTQTPRYLIKTRGQQVTLSCSPISGHRSVSWYQQTPGQGLQFLFEYFSETQRNKGNFPGRFSGRQFSNSRSEMNVSTLELGDSALYLCASSFGQQDTQYFGPGTRLTVL.

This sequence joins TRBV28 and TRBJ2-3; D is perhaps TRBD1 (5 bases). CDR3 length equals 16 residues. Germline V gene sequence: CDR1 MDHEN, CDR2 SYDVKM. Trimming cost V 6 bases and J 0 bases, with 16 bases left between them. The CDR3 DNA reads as TGTGCCAGCAGACCCCCAGGGTTGACTAGCACAGATACGCAGTATTTT. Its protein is CASRPPGLTSTDTQYF. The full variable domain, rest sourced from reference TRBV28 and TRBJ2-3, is DVKVTQSSRYLVKRTGEKVFLECVQDMDHENMFWYRQDPGLGLRLIYFSYDVKMKEKGDIPEGYSVSREKKERFSLILESASTNQTSMYLCASRPPGLTSTDTQYFGPGTRLTVL.

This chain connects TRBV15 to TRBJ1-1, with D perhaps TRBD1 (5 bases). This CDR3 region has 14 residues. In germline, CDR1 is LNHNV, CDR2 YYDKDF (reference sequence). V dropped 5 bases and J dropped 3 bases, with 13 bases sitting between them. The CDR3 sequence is CATSDPGRYTEAFF. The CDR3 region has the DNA TGTGCCACCAGCGACCCGGGACGGTACACTGAAGCTTTCTTT.

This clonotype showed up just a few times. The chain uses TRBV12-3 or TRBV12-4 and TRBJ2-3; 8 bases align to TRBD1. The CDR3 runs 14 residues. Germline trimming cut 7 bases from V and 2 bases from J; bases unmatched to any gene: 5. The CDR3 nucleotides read TGTGCCAGCAACCACAGGGGGACCACAGATACGCAGTATTTT. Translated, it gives CASNHRGTTDTQYF.

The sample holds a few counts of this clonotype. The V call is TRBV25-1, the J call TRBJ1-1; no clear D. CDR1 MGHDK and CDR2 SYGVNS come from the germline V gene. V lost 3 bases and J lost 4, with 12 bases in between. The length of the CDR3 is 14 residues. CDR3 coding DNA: TGTGCCAGCAGTGATCGAGGGAGCGGCACTGAAGCTTTCTTT. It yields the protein CASSDRGSGTEAFF.

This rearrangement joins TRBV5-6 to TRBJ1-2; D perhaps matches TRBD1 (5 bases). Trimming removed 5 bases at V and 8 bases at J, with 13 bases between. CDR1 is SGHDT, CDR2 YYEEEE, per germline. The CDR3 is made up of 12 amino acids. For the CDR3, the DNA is TGTGCCAGCAGTTGGGACCTCGCGGGCTACACCTTC. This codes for CASSWDLAGYTF.

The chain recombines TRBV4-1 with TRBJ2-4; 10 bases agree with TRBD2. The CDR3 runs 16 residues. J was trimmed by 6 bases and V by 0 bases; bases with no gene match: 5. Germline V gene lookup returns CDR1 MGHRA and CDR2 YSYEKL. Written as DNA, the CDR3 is TGCGCCAGCAGCCAAGAGGTAGCGGGGGGTTCAAACATTCAGTACTTC. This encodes CASSQEVAGGSNIQYF.